Reported below is one T cell receptor (beta chain). Its antigen is still unknown. Used for diagnoses were clinical symptoms, serum thyroxine and TRAb, thyroid ultrasound and orbital computed tomography. The CDR3 has 15 residues. V dropped 8 bases and J dropped 6; count of bases not matched to a gene: 10. TCR beta CDR3 regions were amplified from RNA transcripts. Initially, a first-round RT-PCR of the TCR CDR3 employed the HTBI primer set. TCRdb re-called the multiplex PCR reads with MiXCR, one entry per CDR3 protein. The sample holds more than 550,000 distinct CDR3 sequences, about 45% seen once. This sample was included in a study of T cells in Graves' hyperthyroidism and ophthalmopathy. Findings and limits, study-wide: Stable hyperthyroidism was told apart from ophthalmopathy by a model built on 13 V-J features. Most thyroid clonotypes with frequency above 0.001 were detected in blood.

This receptor was taken from an adult man with Graves' disease, either hyperthyroidism or ophthalmopathy (not recorded which). The chain employs TRBV12-3 or TRBV12-4 and TRBJ1-5; 10 positions agree with TRBD1. The sequencing sample was made of peripheral blood or thyroid tissue (not recorded which). The CDR3 bases are TGTGCCAGCTCACCAGTAGGACAGGGGGGTCAGCCCCAGCATTTT. Translated: CASSPVGQGGQPQHF.